The 27 T cell receptor beta chains given below trace back to one sample, sequenced in a study of cytomegalovirus exposure and HLA in healthy donors. PCR was performed using 60 Vbeta and 13 Jbeta primers. Method: immunoSEQ multiplex PCR; TCRdb's copy keeps in-frame clones and lacks some. Of around 45,000 clones listed, about half are singletons. Specimen: PBMCs. The source is a man aged 60 to 69 in good health and CMV-seronegative.

V and J are TRBV25-1 and TRBJ2-7; the match to TRBD2 covers 8 bases. V lost 4 bases to trimming and J lost 7 bases; unmatched junction nucleotides: 12. Germline V gene lookup returns CDR1 MGHDK and CDR2 SYGVNS. This CDR3 region has 15 residues. The CDR3 spells CASSAGGARRGEQYF. In DNA, the CDR3 is TGTGCCAGCAGTGCGGGGGGGGCCCGTCGAGGGGAGCAGTACTTC.

The chain combines TRBV7-6 with TRBJ2-1; TRBD1 agrees at 7 bases. V shed 3 bases, J shed 10 bases, and the junction held 9 bases outside the gene matches. The germline V gene has CDR1 SGHVS and CDR2 FNYEAQ. The CDR3 is made up of 14 amino acids. This CDR3 is CASSLPRQGQEQFF. CDR3 in DNA: TGTGCCAGCAGCTTGCCCAGACAGGGCCAAGAGCAGTTCTTC.

V is TRBV30 and J is TRBJ1-6, with TRBD1 matching 7 bases. The CDR3 is 13 residues long. CDR1 is GTSNPN and CDR2 is SVGIG in the germline V gene (reference sequence). The trim removed 2 bases at V and 13 bases at J, leaving 8 bases unmatched. The DNA of the CDR3 is TGTGCCTGGAGTCCAACAGGGGAAGCGCCCCTCCACTTT. Its translation is CAWSPTGEAPLHF.

V usage is TRBV9 and J usage is TRBJ2-3; 7 bases match TRBD1. The germline V gene has CDR1 SGDLS and CDR2 YYNGEE. V dropped 0 bases and J dropped 6; count of bases not matched to a gene: 10. The CDR3 totals 16 residues. The CDR3 region has the DNA TGTGCCAGCAGCGTAGCGACAGGGCGGCATCGGGATACGCAGTATTTT. This translates into CASSVATGRHRDTQYF.

The chain uses TRBV5-1 and TRBJ2-7, with 7 nucleotides matching TRBD1. V was pared by 2 bases and J by 6 bases, with 14 bases of the junction left unmatched. The V gene's germline CDR1 is SGHRS and CDR2 YFSETQ. The CDR3 runs 16 residues. Here the CDR3 reads CASSLVTQGNHLEQYF. The CDR3 bases are TGCGCCAGCAGCTTAGTCACACAGGGGAATCATCTCGAGCAGTACTTC.

V usage is TRBV9 and J usage is TRBJ1-4, with D maybe TRBD1 (6 bases). CDR3 length: 13 amino acids. Per the germline V gene, CDR1 is SGDLS and CDR2 is YYNGEE. V lost 7 bases to trimming and J lost 7 bases, with 14 bases between them. The CDR3 reads CASARGGGEKLFF. The CDR3 DNA reads as TGTGCCAGCGCCAGGGGCGGTGGTGAAAAACTGTTTTTT.

V gene TRBV7-2 combines with J gene TRBJ2-3, with a possible D match to TRBD2 (5 bases). V lost 6 bases and J lost 3, with 13 bases in between. CDR3 length: 14 residues. Germline CDR1 is SGHTA and CDR2 is FQGNSA. The CDR3 is CASSEEWETDTQYF. CDR3 DNA sequence: TGTGCCAGCAGTGAAGAGTGGGAGACAGATACGCAGTATTTT.

A few counts support this clone. This chain uses TRBV5-1 with TRBJ2-1, with D hard to call. Germline loops: CDR1 SGHRS, CDR2 YFSETQ. The CDR3 length is 15 residues. V gave up 5 bases and J gave up 0 bases, with 12 bases separating them. Written as DNA, the CDR3 is TGCGCCAGCAGTGTTACCGCCAGCTCCTACAATGAGCAGTTCTTC. This gives the protein CASSVTASSYNEQFF.

V usage is TRBV6-5 and J usage is TRBJ1-1; TRBD1 matches 9 bases. CDR1 and CDR2 from the germline V gene are MNHEY and SVGAGI. The length of the CDR3 is 16 residues. V gave up 2 bases and J gave up 4 bases; unmatched junction bases: 8. CDR3 in amino acids: CASSYRRTGVVTEAFF. The CDR3 DNA reads TGTGCCAGCAGTTACCGGCGGACAGGGGTCGTCACTGAAGCTTTCTTT.

The rearrangement uses TRBV2 and TRBJ2-5; D is tentatively TRBD1 or TRBD2 (5 bases each). This CDR3 comprises 13 residues. Germline values: CDR1 SNHLY, CDR2 FYNNEI. V was pared by 8 bases and J by 4 bases, with 14 bases between. For the CDR3, the DNA is TGTGCCAGCGGTGGGGGAGTGGGAGAGACCCAGTACTTC. This encodes CASGGGVGETQYF.

The chain uses TRBV6-5 and TRBJ1-5, with TRBD1 identical over 7 bases. CDR3 length: 15 residues. From germline, CDR1 is MNHEY and CDR2 SVGAGI. With 6 bases clipped from V and 2 bases from J, the junction kept 7 bases outside the gene matches. CDR3 loop: CASSSNRGGNQPQHF. In nucleotides, the CDR3 is TGTGCCAGCAGCTCTAACAGGGGTGGCAATCAGCCCCAGCATTTT.

V usage is TRBV4-2 and J usage is TRBJ2-7; the match to TRBD2 covers 11 bases. CDR1 and CDR2 (germline): LGHNA, YNFKEQ. The CDR3 length is 13 residues. After removal of 5 bases from V and 3 bases from J, the junction contained 0 bases not matched to a gene. The CDR3 DNA reads TGTGCCAGCAGCGGGACTAGCGGCTACGAGCAGTACTTC. It translates to CASSGTSGYEQYF.

There are a few counts of this clone. The V gene is TRBV5-1, the J gene TRBJ2-1, with 7 bases aligning to TRBD2. Germline CDR1 and CDR2: SGHRS and YFSETQ. V lost 4 bases to trimming and J lost 3 bases; unmatched junction nucleotides: 10. This CDR3 comprises 16 residues. In DNA form, the CDR3 reads TGCGCCAGCAGCCACAGGTCGGGGGAGGGCTACAATGAGCAGTTCTTC. Protein sequence: CASSHRSGEGYNEQFF.

The CDR3 coding sequence is TGTGCCATCAGTGCTATCGACGAGCAGTACTTC. Protein: CAISAIDEQYF. The gene calls are TRBV10-3 and TRBJ2-7; D gene ambiguous. Trimming stripped 4 bases from V and 5 bases from J, with 6 bases between. The CDR3 spans 11 residues. Germline CDR1 reads ENHRY; CDR2 reads SYGVKD.

As concerns this clone: One end of the junction does not line up with germline, which may come from a read error. This rearrangement joins TRBV29-1 to TRBJ1-1; 9 nucleotides match TRBD1. CDR1 is SQVTM, CDR2 ANQGSEA, per germline. This CDR3 spans 12 amino acids. CDR3 nucleotides: TGCAGCGTCGACAGGGGGAACGCTGAAGCTTTCTTT. Encoded protein: CSVDRGNAEAFF.

This clone was counted a few times. This rearrangement joins TRBV27 to TRBJ1-2; maybe TRBD1 (5 bases). Trimming took off 5 bases at V and 2 bases at J, with 12 bases between the two ends. The germline CDR1 and CDR2 sequences are MNHEY and SMNVEV (reference sequence). The CDR3 is 14 amino acids. The CDR3 reads CASSKGYTNYGYTF. CDR3 sequence (DNA): TGTGCCAGCAGTAAGGGGTATACGAACTATGGCTACACCTTC.

This clone is a singleton in its sample. V usage is TRBV6-5 and J usage is TRBJ2-7; maybe TRBD2 (5 bases). CDR3 length: 15 amino acids. Trimming removed 4 bases at V and 2 bases at J, with 15 bases between. Germline loops: CDR1 MNHEY, CDR2 SVGAGI. CDR3 coding DNA: TGTGCCAGCAGTTGGCAAGCGGATCGCACCTACGAGCAGTACTTC. Protein sequence: CASSWQADRTYEQYF.

The chain combines TRBV11-2 with TRBJ2-2; weak D call: TRBD2 (6 bases). There are 15 residues in the CDR3. CDR1 is SGHAT, CDR2 FQNNGV, per germline. Deletions cut 3 bases from V and 5 bases from J, with 13 bases between. The CDR3 sequence: CASSFSSGATGELFF. In nucleotides, the CDR3 is TGTGCCAGCAGCTTCAGTAGCGGAGCGACCGGGGAGCTGTTTTTT.

This chain connects TRBV2 to TRBJ1-2, with 8 positions matching TRBD1. Germline assignment: CDR1 SNHLY and CDR2 FYNNEI. After removal of 6 bases from V and 4 bases from J, the junction contained 13 bases not matched to a gene. This CDR3 is built from 16 residues. The CDR3 coding sequence is TGTGCCAGCAGGAGACAGGGGCCCAACTTATTCTATGGCTACACCTTC. As protein: CASRRQGPNLFYGYTF.

J is TRBJ1-5 and V is TRBV2; 8 bases are shared with TRBD1. The germline gives CDR1 SNHLY, CDR2 FYNNEI. V was clipped by 6 bases and J by 1 base; unmatched bases: 2. CDR3 length: 14 residues. CDR3 amino acids: CASSGQGSNQPQHF. DNA for the CDR3: TGTGCCAGCAGCGGACAGGGAAGCAATCAGCCCCAGCATTTT.

This chain joins TRBV19 and TRBJ1-5; 9 bases fit TRBD1. The CDR3 sequence is 13 residues long. The germline CDR1 and CDR2 sequences are LNHDA and SQIVND (reference sequence). The trim removed 9 bases at V and 4 bases at J, leaving 4 bases unmatched. CDR3 sequence reads: CASAGTGNQPQHF. DNA of the CDR3: TGTGCCAGCGCCGGGACAGGGAATCAGCCCCAGCATTTT.

The chain employs TRBV6-5 and TRBJ2-2; 7 nucleotides agree with TRBD2. This CDR3 is 16 amino acids long. CDR1 and CDR2 (germline): MNHEY, SVGAGI. After removal of 2 bases from V and 6 bases from J, the junction contained 9 bases not matched to a gene. The DNA for the CDR3 is TGTGCCAGCAGTTACCAGTGGGGGGGGTCGGCCGGGGAGCTGTTTTTT. Its translation is CASSYQWGGSAGELFF.

The V gene is TRBV10-3, the J gene TRBJ2-2; D is unresolved. The CDR3 covers 15 residues. V was trimmed by 4 bases and J by 2 bases, leaving 11 bases between them. From germline, CDR1 is ENHRY and CDR2 SYGVKD. CDR3 nucleotide sequence: TGTGCCATCAGTGCTGCACTAACCAACACCGGGGAGCTGTTTTTT. Translated: CAISAALTNTGELFF.

This clone appeared a few times. Here the CDR3 reads CASSQEGTRVTDTQYF. The CDR3 bases are TGTGCCAGCAGCCAAGAAGGGACAAGGGTAACAGATACGCAGTATTTT. The chain couples TRBV4-2 to TRBJ2-3; tentatively, D is TRBD1 (6 bases). Trimming took 0 bases from V and 3 from J, leaving 13 bases between them. CDR3 length equals 16 residues. Germline V gene data show CDR1 as LGHNA and CDR2 as YNFKEQ.

CDR3 in DNA: TGTGCCAGCAGCTTAGTGGGGGCTAGCGGGAGGGTTTCCTACAATGAGCAGTTCTTC. Amino acids: CASSLVGASGRVSYNEQFF. The chain is built from TRBV7-8 and TRBJ2-1; TRBD2 matches 12 bases. Germline assignment: CDR1 SGHVS and CDR2 FQNEAQ. This CDR3 has 19 residues. Trimming at V came to 1 base and at J to 1 base, leaving 8 bases not matched to a gene.

This clone came up a few times. J is TRBJ1-2 and V is TRBV29-1, with a weak D call TRBD1 (6 bases). Germline CDR1 SQVTM, CDR2 ANQGSEA. This CDR3 contains 14 residues. The V end lost 4 bases, the J end lost 0 bases, and 12 bases lay between the germline ends. The CDR3 is CSVVRDTSNYGYTF. The DNA for the CDR3 is TGCAGCGTTGTTCGGGACACCTCTAACTATGGCTACACCTTC.

The chain carries TRBV5-1 and TRBJ1-2; D might be TRBD1 (5 bases). Trimming removed 4 bases from V and 3 bases from J, with 13 bases in between. This CDR3 region has 14 residues. Germline CDR1 SGHRS, CDR2 YFSETQ. The CDR3 DNA reads TGCGCCAGCAGCCCGGGCGGAGGGGACTATGGCTACACCTTC. It encodes CASSPGGGDYGYTF.